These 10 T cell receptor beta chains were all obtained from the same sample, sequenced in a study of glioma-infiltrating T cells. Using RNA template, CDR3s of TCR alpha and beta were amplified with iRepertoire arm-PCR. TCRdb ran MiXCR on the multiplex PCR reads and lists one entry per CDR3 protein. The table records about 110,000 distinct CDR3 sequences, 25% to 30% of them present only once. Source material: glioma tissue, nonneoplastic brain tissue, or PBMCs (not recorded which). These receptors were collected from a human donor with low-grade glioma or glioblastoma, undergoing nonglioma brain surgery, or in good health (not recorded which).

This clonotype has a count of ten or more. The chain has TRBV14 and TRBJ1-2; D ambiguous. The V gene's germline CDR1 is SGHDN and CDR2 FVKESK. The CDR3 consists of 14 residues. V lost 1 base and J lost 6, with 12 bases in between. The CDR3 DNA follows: TGTGCCAGCAGCCAAGGATACCCCCTCAATGGCTACACCTTC. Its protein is CASSQGYPLNGYTF. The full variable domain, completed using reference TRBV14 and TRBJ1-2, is EAGVTQFPSHSVIEKGQTVTLRCDPISGHDNLYWYRRVMGKEIKFLLHFVKESKQDESGMPNNRFLAERTGGTYSTLKVQPAELEDSGVYFCASSQGYPLNGYTFGSGTRLTVV.

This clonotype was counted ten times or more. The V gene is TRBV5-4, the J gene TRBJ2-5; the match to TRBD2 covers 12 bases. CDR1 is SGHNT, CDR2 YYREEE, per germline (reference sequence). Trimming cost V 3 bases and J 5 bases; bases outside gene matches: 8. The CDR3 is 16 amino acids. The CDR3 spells CASSSFLGTSGETQYF. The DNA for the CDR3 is TGTGCCAGCAGCTCCTTCCTAGGGACTAGCGGGGAGACCCAGTACTTC. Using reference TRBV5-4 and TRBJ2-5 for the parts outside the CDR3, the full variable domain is ETGVTQSPTHLIKTRGQQVTLRCSSQSGHNTVSWYQQALGQGPQFIFQYYREEENGRGNFPPRFSGLQFPNYSSELNVNALELDDSALYLCASSSFLGTSGETQYFGPGTRLLVL.

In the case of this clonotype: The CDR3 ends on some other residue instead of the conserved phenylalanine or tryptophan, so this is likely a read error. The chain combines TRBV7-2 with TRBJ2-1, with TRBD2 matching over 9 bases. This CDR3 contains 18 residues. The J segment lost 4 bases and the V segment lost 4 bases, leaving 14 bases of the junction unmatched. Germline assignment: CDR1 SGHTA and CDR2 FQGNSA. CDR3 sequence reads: CASSSMPSGINWYNEQFL. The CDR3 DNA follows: TGTGCCAGCAGCTCTATGCCTAGCGGGATTAATTGGTACAATGAGCAGTTCCTC.

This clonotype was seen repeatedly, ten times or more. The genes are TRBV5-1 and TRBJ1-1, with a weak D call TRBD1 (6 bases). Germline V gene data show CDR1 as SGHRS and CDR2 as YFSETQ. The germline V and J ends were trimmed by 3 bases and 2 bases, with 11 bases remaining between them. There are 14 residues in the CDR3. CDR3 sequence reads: CASSYRVVNTEAFF. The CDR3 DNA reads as TGCGCCAGCAGCTACAGGGTGGTAAACACTGAAGCTTTCTTT. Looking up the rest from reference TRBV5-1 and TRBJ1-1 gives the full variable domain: KAGVTQTPRYLIKTRGQQVTLSCSPISGHRSVSWYQQTPGQGLQFLFEYFSETQRNKGNFPGRFSGRQFSNSRSEMNVSTLELGDSALYLCASSYRVVNTEAFFGQGTRLTVV.

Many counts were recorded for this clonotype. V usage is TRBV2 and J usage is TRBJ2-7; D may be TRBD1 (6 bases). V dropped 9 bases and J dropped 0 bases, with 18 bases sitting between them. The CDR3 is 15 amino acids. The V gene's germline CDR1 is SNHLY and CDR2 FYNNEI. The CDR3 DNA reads TGTGCCAGTGGACCTTTAGGACAGAGCTCCTACGAGCAGTACTTC. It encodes CASGPLGQSSYEQYF.

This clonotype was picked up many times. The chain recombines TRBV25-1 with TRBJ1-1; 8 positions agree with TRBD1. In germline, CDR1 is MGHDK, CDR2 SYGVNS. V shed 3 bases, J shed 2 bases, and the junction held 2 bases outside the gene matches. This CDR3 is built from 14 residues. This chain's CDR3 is CASSDQGANTEAFF. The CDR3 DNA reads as TGTGCCAGCAGTGATCAGGGGGCTAACACTGAAGCTTTCTTT.

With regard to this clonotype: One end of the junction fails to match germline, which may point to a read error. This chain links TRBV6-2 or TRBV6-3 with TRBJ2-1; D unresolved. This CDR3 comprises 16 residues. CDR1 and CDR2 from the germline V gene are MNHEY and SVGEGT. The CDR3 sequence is CSSAADTQSSYNEQFF. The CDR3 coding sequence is TGTTCCAGTGCAGCCGACACCCAGAGCTCCTACAATGAGCAGTTCTTC.

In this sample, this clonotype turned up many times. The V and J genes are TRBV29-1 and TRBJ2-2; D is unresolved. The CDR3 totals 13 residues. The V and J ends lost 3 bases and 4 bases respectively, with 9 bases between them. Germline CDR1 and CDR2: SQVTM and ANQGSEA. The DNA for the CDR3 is TGCAGCGTTGACTTGGACGTCACCGGGGAGCTGTTTTTT. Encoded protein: CSVDLDVTGELFF.

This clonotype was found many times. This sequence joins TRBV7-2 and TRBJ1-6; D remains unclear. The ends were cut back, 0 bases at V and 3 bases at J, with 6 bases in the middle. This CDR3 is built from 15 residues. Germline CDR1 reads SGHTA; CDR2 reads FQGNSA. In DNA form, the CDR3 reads TGTGCCAGCAGCTTAGCCCATAGCTATAATTCACCCCTCCACTTT. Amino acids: CASSLAHSYNSPLHF. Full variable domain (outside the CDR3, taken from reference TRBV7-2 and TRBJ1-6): GAGVSQSPSNKVTEKGKDVELRCDPISGHTALYWYRQSLGQGLEFLIYFQGNSAPDKSGLPSDRFSAERTGGSVSTLTIQRTQQEDSAVYLCASSLAHSYNSPLHFGNGTRLTVT.

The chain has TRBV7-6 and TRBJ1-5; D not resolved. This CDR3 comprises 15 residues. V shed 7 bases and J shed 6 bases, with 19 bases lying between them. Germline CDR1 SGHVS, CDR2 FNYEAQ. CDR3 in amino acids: CASTEKGQDLQPQHF. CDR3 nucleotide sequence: TGTGCCAGCACCGAAAAGGGTCAGGACCTTCAGCCCCAGCATTTT.